The 30 T cell receptor beta chains listed next were all sequenced from one sample in a study of blood T cell repertoires in COVID-19. Clones were sequenced by immunoSEQ multiplex PCR, and TCRdb holds only the in-frame ones, with some missing. The repertoire consists of under 200,000 clones, with around four fifths occurring once and the leading ten covering about 19%. The sample taken for sequencing was peripheral blood. The source of these receptors is a woman in her seventies who had recovered from COVID-19.

The V gene is TRBV7-3, the J gene TRBJ2-3, with TRBD2 matching 7 bases. The CDR3 spans 15 residues. V lost 5 bases, J lost 5 bases, and 10 bases stayed unmatched. Germline-derived CDR1 and CDR2 are SGHTA and FQGTGA. This CDR3 reads CASSPGRRRGDTQYF. The DNA of the CDR3 is TGTGCCAGCAGCCCCGGGAGGAGGAGGGGAGATACGCAGTATTTT.

The rearrangement joins TRBV27 to TRBJ2-5; 7 bases align to TRBD2. Germline V gene data show CDR1 as MNHEY and CDR2 as SMNVEV (reference sequence). J was trimmed by 3 bases and V by 6 bases; bases with no gene match: 7. The CDR3 consists of 14 residues. The CDR3, as DNA: TGTGCCAGCAGCCCCAGCGGGGCTAAAGAGACCCAGTACTTC. This encodes CASSPSGAKETQYF.

The rearrangement joins TRBV19 to TRBJ1-5, with 9 bases aligning to TRBD1. V was clipped by 6 bases and J by 5 bases; unmatched bases: 11. The CDR3 has 16 residues. Germline V lookup: CDR1 LNHDA, CDR2 SQIVND (reference sequence). CDR3 sequence reads: CASRPPGQGAYQPQHF. The CDR3 DNA follows: TGTGCCAGTAGGCCACCGGGACAGGGAGCCTATCAGCCCCAGCATTTT.

In nucleotides, the CDR3 is TGTGCCAGCAGCCTCGGGGGGCGGGGGGCCAAAAACATTCAGTACTTC. Its protein product is CASSLGGRGAKNIQYF. The J gene is TRBJ2-4, the V gene TRBV27; D is possibly TRBD2 (7 bases). V was shortened by 6 bases and J by 1 base, with 16 bases between the two germline ends. Looked up from germline, CDR1 is MNHEY and CDR2 is SMNVEV (reference sequence). The CDR3 contains 16 residues.

This chain links TRBV11-2 with TRBJ1-6, with no clear D. Germline V CDR1 and CDR2: SGHAT, FQNNGV. V was pared by 3 bases and J by 8 bases, with 5 bases between. This CDR3 spans 12 amino acids. Here the CDR3 DNA reads TGTGCCAGCAGCTTGTCAGATTCACCCCTCCACTTT. Its protein is CASSLSDSPLHF. Looking up the rest from reference TRBV11-2 and TRBJ1-6 gives the full variable domain: EAGVAQSPRYKIIEKRQSVAFWCNPISGHATLYWYQQILGQGPKLLIQFQNNGVVDDSQLPKDRFSAERLKGVDSTLKIQPAKLEDSAVYLCASSLSDSPLHFGNGTRLTVT.

The V gene is TRBV7-3, the J gene TRBJ2-3; a weak D match, TRBD2 (5 bases). The length of the CDR3 is 13 residues. Germline CDR1 and CDR2: SGHTA and FQGTGA. V lost 1 base and J lost 6, with 8 bases in between. DNA for the CDR3: TGTGCCAGCAGCTTAAGGCGGGCCGATACGCAGTATTTT. This translates into CASSLRRADTQYF.

V gene TRBV18 combines with J gene TRBJ2-6, with 7 bases that match TRBD1. J lost 2 bases, V lost 1 base, and 2 bases had no gene match. There are 16 residues in the CDR3. Germline V lookup: CDR1 KGHSH, CDR2 LQKENI. CDR3 residues: CASSPLRGPGANVLTF. DNA for the CDR3: TGTGCCAGCTCACCACTGAGGGGGCCTGGGGCCAACGTCCTGACTTTC.

The gene calls are TRBV11-1 and TRBJ1-2; D gene unclear. This CDR3 region has 13 residues. Germline V gives CDR1 SGHAT, CDR2 FQDESV (reference sequence). V was shortened by 0 bases and J by 0 bases, with 2 bases between the two germline ends. CDR3 in DNA: TGTGCCAGCAGCTTAGCTACTAACTATGGCTACACCTTC. It specifies CASSLATNYGYTF.

This rearrangement joins TRBV5-1 to TRBJ2-7, with 8 bases identical to TRBD2. After removal of 0 bases from V and 2 bases from J, the junction contained 10 bases not matched to a gene. CDR3 length equals 17 residues. The germline V gene encodes CDR1 SGHRS and CDR2 YFSETQ. The CDR3 DNA is TGCGCCAGCAGCTTGGAGGGGGGCGGGGGGCCCCCCTACGAGCAGTACTTC. As protein: CASSLEGGGGPPYEQYF.

This chain connects TRBV9 to TRBJ2-6; TRBD2 is a possible D gene (6 bases). CDR1 is SGDLS, CDR2 YYNGEE, per germline. The CDR3 contains 17 residues. V lost 0 bases and J 0 bases, leaving 10 bases between the germline ends. The CDR3 reads CASSVGGGNSGANVLTF. CDR3 DNA sequence: TGTGCCAGCAGCGTAGGGGGCGGGAACTCTGGGGCCAACGTCCTGACTTTC.

The rearrangement uses TRBV10-2 and TRBJ1-1; TRBD1 matches 8 bases. V lost 6 bases and J lost 6; bases outside the gene matches: 15. The CDR3 sequence is 16 residues long. Germline CDR1 is WSHSY and CDR2 is SAAADI. For the CDR3, the DNA is TGCGCCAGCAGCACTAGGACAGGGTCGGTCTTAGCTGAAGCTTTCTTT. Encoded protein: CASSTRTGSVLAEAFF.

The gene calls are TRBV5-4 and TRBJ1-3; D gene unclear. Trimming took 1 base from V and 0 from J, leaving 8 bases between them. Germline CDR1 SGHNT, CDR2 YYREEE (reference sequence). The CDR3 contains 15 residues. The CDR3 region is CASSLSSHSGNTIYF. The CDR3 region has the DNA TGTGCCAGCAGCTTGTCCAGTCACTCTGGAAACACCATATATTTT.

The V and J genes are TRBV3-1 (or the pseudogene TRBV3-2) and TRBJ1-4; tentative D call: TRBD1 (5 bases). From germline, CDR1 is LGHDT and CDR2 YNNKEL (reference sequence). CDR3 length equals 11 residues. V was pared by 2 bases and J by 14 bases, with 9 bases between. The CDR3 DNA sequence: TGTGCCAGCAGCCAACAGGGTACTCTGTTTTTT. It encodes CASSQQGTLFF.

V gene TRBV5-4 combines with J gene TRBJ2-3; 8 bases align to TRBD2. In germline, CDR1 is SGHNT, CDR2 YYREEE (reference sequence). J was trimmed by 6 bases and V by 4 bases; bases with no gene match: 10. This CDR3 contains 15 residues. The CDR3 region is CASSVSGSGGDTQYF. CDR3 coding DNA: TGTGCCAGCAGCGTAAGCGGGAGTGGCGGCGATACGCAGTATTTT.

As regards this clone: A read error may account for a junction end that differs from germline. V and J are TRBV7-7 and TRBJ1-1; D is unresolved. The CDR3 has 13 amino acids. CDR1 is SSHAT and CDR2 is FNYEAQ in the germline V gene (reference sequence). The CDR3 nucleotides read TGTGCTAGCAGCTTTGGGAGGGACACTGAAGCTTTCTTT. Translating it yields CASSFGRDTEAFF. Supplemented by reference TRBV7-7 and TRBJ1-1, the full variable domain reads GAGVSQSPRYKVTKRGQDVTLRCDPISSHATLYWYQQALGQGPEFLTYFNYEAQPDKSGLPSDRFSAERPEGSISTLTIQRTEQRDSAMYRCASSFGRDTEAFFGQGTRLTVV.

This chain joins TRBV5-1 and TRBJ1-3; D gene unclear. The germline CDR1 and CDR2 sequences are SGHRS and YFSETQ. V was trimmed by 0 bases and J by 5 bases, leaving 9 bases between them. The CDR3 sequence is 14 residues long. The CDR3 DNA follows: TGCGCCAGCAGCTTGGACGCCAGTCGAAACACCATATATTTT. It is translated as CASSLDASRNTIYF.

CDR3 loop: CASSLGRDSFNTDTQYF. For the CDR3, the DNA is TGTGCCAGCAGCTTAGGCCGGGACAGCTTCAACACAGATACGCAGTATTTT. J is TRBJ2-3 and V is TRBV7-2; 7 bases are shared with TRBD1. With 1 base clipped from V and 2 bases from J, the junction kept 9 bases outside the gene matches. The germline V gene has CDR1 SGHTA and CDR2 FQGNSA. The CDR3 spans 17 residues.

The gene calls are TRBV6-1 and TRBJ1-4, with D uncertain. This CDR3 contains 14 residues. Deletions cut 3 bases from V and 8 bases from J, with 13 bases between. Germline CDR1 MNHNS, CDR2 SASEGT. The CDR3 reads CASSDPGSGEKLFF. CDR3 bases: TGTGCCAGCAGTGACCCGGGGTCGGGAGAAAAACTGTTTTTT.

This clone came up a few times. This CDR3 is also generated by other DNA sequences in the sample. The CDR3 sequence: CAWSGGSGGAAYNEQFF. The CDR3, as DNA: TGTGCCTGGAGTGGGGGTAGCGGGGGGGCGGCCTACAATGAGCAGTTCTTC. The rearrangement joins TRBV30 to TRBJ2-1; the match to TRBD2 covers 11 bases. After removal of 1 base from V and 2 bases from J, the junction contained 7 bases not matched to a gene. Germline assignment: CDR1 GTSNPN and CDR2 SVGIG (reference sequence). CDR3 length: 17 amino acids.

V usage is TRBV19 and J usage is TRBJ1-2; TRBD1 matches 8 bases. This CDR3 is 15 amino acids long. The V gene's germline CDR1 is LNHDA and CDR2 SQIVND (reference sequence). With V trimmed by 7 bases and J by 4 bases, 11 bases remained unmatched. This CDR3 reads CASTSTGQGSYGYTF. The CDR3 DNA follows: TGTGCCAGTACCTCGACCGGACAGGGCTCCTATGGCTACACCTTC. The full variable domain, in which reference TRBV19 and TRBJ1-2 provide the parts outside the CDR3, is DGGITQSPKYLFRKEGQNVTLSCEQNLNHDAMYWYRQDPGQGLRLIYYSQIVNDFQKGDIAEGYSVSREKKESFPLTVTSAQKNPTAFYLCASTSTGQGSYGYTFGSGTRLTVV.

This chain connects TRBV6-5 to TRBJ1-1; 8 bases match TRBD1. The CDR3 is 15 residues long. Germline-derived CDR1 and CDR2 are MNHEY and SVGAGI. V shed 5 bases and J 1 base; nucleotides not matched to a gene: 6. This CDR3 is CASSPRGTGNTEAFF. The CDR3 DNA reads as TGTGCCAGCAGTCCACGGGGGACAGGGAACACTGAAGCTTTCTTT.

Here the CDR3 reads CASSPRGGPSYNEQFF. The DNA for the CDR3 is TGTGCCAGCAGCCCGAGGGGGGGACCTTCCTACAATGAGCAGTTCTTC. The chain has TRBV3-1 (or the pseudogene TRBV3-2) and TRBJ2-1; D is possibly TRBD2 (7 bases). The CDR3 is made up of 16 amino acids. Trimming removed 4 bases at V and 1 base at J, with 14 bases between. The germline CDR1 and CDR2 sequences are LGHDT and YNNKEL (reference sequence).

This chain uses TRBV6-6 with TRBJ1-1, with D possibly matching TRBD1 (6 bases). V was shortened by 2 bases and J by 5 bases, with 18 bases between the two germline ends. The CDR3 totals 16 residues. From germline, CDR1 is MNHNY and CDR2 SVGAGI (reference sequence). The CDR3 sequence: CASSYPQQGGGTEAFF. The CDR3 nucleotides are TGTGCCAGCAGTTACCCCCAACAGGGTGGGGGTACTGAAGCTTTCTTT.

The chain couples TRBV7-2 to TRBJ2-7, with D possibly TRBD2 on 5 matching bases. Per germline, CDR1 SGHTA and CDR2 FQGNSA. Trimming cost V 6 bases and J 9 bases, with 12 bases left between them. The CDR3 runs to 11 residues. CDR3 loop: CASSVGVGQYF. Here the CDR3 DNA reads TGTGCCAGCAGTGTCGGGGTTGGGCAGTACTTC.

In this sample, this clone turned up once. The V call is TRBV7-8, the J call TRBJ2-7; 9 bases agree with TRBD1. With 3 bases clipped from V and 8 bases from J, the junction kept 11 bases outside the gene matches. The CDR3 contains 15 residues. Germline assignment: CDR1 SGHVS and CDR2 FQNEAQ. CDR3 coding DNA: TGTGCCAGCAGCTTTTGGGGACAGGGCAAGCCTCAGCAGTACTTC. It yields the protein CASSFWGQGKPQQYF. Together with reference TRBV7-8 and TRBJ2-7, the CDR3 gives the full variable domain: GAGVSQSPRYKVAKRGQDVALRCDPISGHVSLFWYQQALGQGPEFLTYFQNEAQLDKSGLPSDRFFAERPEGSVSTLKIQRTQQEDSAVYLCASSFWGQGKPQQYFGPGTRLTVT.

J is TRBJ2-7 and V is TRBV3-1 (or the pseudogene TRBV3-2), with TRBD2 matching 11 bases. This CDR3 is 15 amino acids long. The V and J ends lost 4 bases and 7 bases, in that order; junction bases with no gene match: 9. The V gene's germline CDR1 is LGHDT and CDR2 YNNKEL (reference sequence). This CDR3 is CASSPVGLAEGEQYF. As DNA, the CDR3 is TGTGCCAGCAGCCCCGTGGGACTAGCGGAGGGGGAGCAGTACTTC.

V is TRBV18 and J is TRBJ1-1, with D tentatively TRBD1 (6 bases). The CDR3 has 15 amino acids. Trimming took off 4 bases at V and 1 base at J, with 13 bases between the two ends. Germline-derived CDR1 and CDR2 are KGHSH and LQKENI. CDR3 DNA sequence: TGTGCCAGCTCACAGACGGGACAATCGAACACTGAAGCTTTCTTT. Translating gives CASSQTGQSNTEAFF. The whole variable domain, remainder taken from reference TRBV18 and TRBJ1-1, is NAGVMQNPRHLVRRRGQEARLRCSPMKGHSHVYWYRQLPEEGLKFMVYLQKENIIDESGMPKERFSAEFPKEGPSILRIQQVVRGDSAAYFCASSQTGQSNTEAFFGQGTRLTVV.

The V call is TRBV30, the J call TRBJ2-7; D possibly corresponds to TRBD1 (6 bases). The V gene lost 5 bases and the J gene lost 4 bases, with 15 bases spanning the gap. In germline, CDR1 is GTSNPN, CDR2 SVGIG (reference sequence). The CDR3 loop spans 13 amino acids. The CDR3 sequence is CAWARPGAYEQYF. The CDR3 nucleotides are TGTGCCTGGGCTAGGCCAGGGGCTTACGAGCAGTACTTC.

The chain joins TRBV3-1 (or the pseudogene TRBV3-2) to TRBJ1-6, with D hard to call. This CDR3 contains 16 residues. The germline CDR1 and CDR2 sequences are LGHDT and YNNKEL (reference sequence). V was trimmed by 1 base and J by 6 bases, leaving 13 bases between them. CDR3 sequence: CASSQGGGLLNSPLHF. The CDR3 DNA reads TGTGCCAGCAGCCAAGGGGGAGGGCTGCTTAATTCACCCCTCCACTTT.

The chain uses TRBV4-1 and TRBJ1-2; possibly TRBD1 for D (5 bases). The V end lost 3 bases, the J end lost 3 bases, and 11 bases lay between the germline ends. Per germline, CDR1 MGHRA and CDR2 YSYEKL. The CDR3 sequence is 14 residues long. Here the CDR3 reads CASSHSGGDYGYTF. The CDR3, as DNA: TGCGCCAGCAGCCACTCGGGGGGTGACTATGGCTACACCTTC.